These 14 T cell receptor beta chains were sequenced from one sample in a study of tumor-infiltrating lymphocytes in localized non-small cell lung cancer. Repertoires were generated with immunoSEQ multiplex PCR, while TCRdb's copy carries only in-frame clones and drops some. The sample contains 11,000 or so clones, 80% to 90% of which appear only once. Sample: uninvolved lung tissue not adjacent to the tumor. These TCRs come from a human donor with non-small cell lung cancer.

The chain links TRBV28 to TRBJ1-5; D might be TRBD1 (5 bases). Germline CDR1 is MDHEN and CDR2 is SYDVKM. V lost 2 bases and J 0 bases, leaving 11 bases between the germline ends. This CDR3 region has 16 residues. Here the CDR3 reads CASSLPDSHSNQPQHF. The DNA for the CDR3 is TGTGCCAGCAGTTTACCCGACAGCCATAGCAATCAGCCCCAGCATTTT.

The chain carries TRBV18 and TRBJ1-3, with 10 nucleotides matching TRBD1. With V trimmed by 3 bases and J by 2 bases, 4 bases remained unmatched. The CDR3 has 16 residues. Germline V CDR1 and CDR2: KGHSH, LQKENI. CDR3 sequence: CASSPDRGVTGNTIYF. The CDR3 nucleotides read TGTGCCAGCTCACCGGACAGGGGGGTCACTGGAAACACCATATATTTT.

This chain uses TRBV11-1 with TRBJ2-5, with D possibly matching TRBD1 (6 bases). The V gene lost 4 bases and the J gene lost 7 bases, with 7 bases spanning the gap. Germline CDR1 reads SGHAT; CDR2 reads FQDESV (reference sequence). The CDR3 runs to 11 residues. Here the CDR3 DNA reads TGTGCCAGCAGCTCAGGGGCGACCCAGTACTTC. Its translation: CASSSGATQYF.

The gene calls are TRBV28 and TRBJ2-7; perhaps TRBD2 as D (6 bases). CDR3 length equals 15 residues. From germline, CDR1 is MDHEN and CDR2 SYDVKM. V gave up 6 bases and J gave up 6 bases, with 21 bases separating them. The CDR3 nucleotides read TGTGCCAGCAGCTTGAGGTCACCCGGGGGATCCGAGCAGTACTTC. Translation gives CASSLRSPGGSEQYF.

The chain recombines TRBV2 with TRBJ1-2, with no clear D. The germline V gene has CDR1 SNHLY and CDR2 FYNNEI. V was trimmed by 6 bases and J by 4 bases, leaving 12 bases between them. The CDR3 totals 13 residues. CDR3 bases: TGTGCCAGCAGCGCTGAGCAGAGCTATGGCTACACCTTC. It translates to CASSAEQSYGYTF.

The V and J genes are TRBV5-1 and TRBJ1-1; D is ambiguous. With 3 bases removed from V and 4 bases from J, the gap between germline ends came to 10 bases. The germline V gene has CDR1 SGHRS and CDR2 YFSETQ. The length of the CDR3 is 13 residues. The CDR3 DNA sequence: TGCGCCAGCAGCTCAAGCTGGGGCACTGAAGCTTTCTTT. Its translation: CASSSSWGTEAFF.

This clone showed up just a few times. The chain links TRBV5-1 to TRBJ1-1; 10 bases match TRBD1. The CDR3 sequence is 14 residues long. Germline values: CDR1 SGHRS, CDR2 YFSETQ. V lost 3 bases to trimming and J lost 4 bases; unmatched junction nucleotides: 3. CDR3 region: CASSSGQGFTEAFF. CDR3 bases: TGCGCCAGCAGCTCGGGACAGGGGTTCACTGAAGCTTTCTTT.

The chain combines TRBV2 with TRBJ1-1, with D hard to call. Trimming left V 4 bases short and J 6 bases short, with 9 bases between. The CDR3 loop spans 12 amino acids. CDR1 is SNHLY and CDR2 is FYNNEI in the germline V gene. The CDR3 is CASSGAGPEAFF. In DNA, the CDR3 is TGTGCCAGCAGTGGGGCAGGCCCTGAAGCTTTCTTT.

The chain combines TRBV6-5 with TRBJ2-1; TRBD2 aligns across 10 bases. The CDR3 runs to 15 residues. Trimming at V came to 5 bases and at J to 6 bases, leaving 7 bases not matched to a gene. Germline assignment: CDR1 MNHEY and CDR2 SVGAGI. CDR3 in DNA: TGTGCCAGCAGTGCGACTAGCGGGTTTCGCAATGAGCAGTTCTTC. Encoded protein: CASSATSGFRNEQFF.

The CDR3 DNA reads TGTGCCAGCAGCTCGTCCCTCCAGGGGGCCCCCCCCCTCCACTTT. Amino acid sequence: CASSSSLQGAPPLHF. The chain recombines TRBV7-2 with TRBJ1-6; the match to TRBD1 covers 8 bases. CDR1 and CDR2 (germline): SGHTA, FQGNSA. Trimming removed 4 bases from V and 13 bases from J; junction bases left unmatched: 12. The length of the CDR3 is 15 residues.

In its sample, this clone was seen a few times. The CDR3 DNA reads as TGCGCCAGCAGAGGTGAGGGGTGGACAGATACGCAGTATTTT. It specifies CASRGEGWTDTQYF. The chain recombines TRBV10-2 with TRBJ2-3; D tentatively fits TRBD1 or TRBD2 (5 bases each). The V end was cut by 6 bases, the J end by 3 bases, with 13 bases between. Germline V lookup: CDR1 WSHSY, CDR2 SAAADI. CDR3 length equals 14 residues.

CDR3 region: CASSLDKGARGYTF. CDR3 in DNA: TGTGCCAGCAGCTTGGACAAGGGGGCGCGGGGCTACACCTTC. This sequence joins TRBV11-2 and TRBJ1-2; 7 bases match TRBD1. Losses at the gene ends were 3 bases for V and 8 bases for J; bases not matched to a gene: 9. Looked up from germline, CDR1 is SGHAT and CDR2 is FQNNGV. CDR3 size: 14 residues.

This clone was found a few times. The V call is TRBV5-1, the J call TRBJ2-7, with D possibly matching TRBD1 (5 bases). The CDR3 extends over 14 amino acids. V was shortened by 4 bases and J by 3 bases, with 14 bases between the two germline ends. The V gene's germline CDR1 is SGHRS and CDR2 YFSETQ. The CDR3 spells CASSRQSSYYEQYF. CDR3 nucleotides: TGCGCCAGCAGCAGACAGAGCTCCTACTACGAGCAGTACTTC.

J is TRBJ2-3 and V is TRBV5-5; D gene uncertain. V gave up 4 bases and J gave up 0 bases, with 12 bases separating them. CDR1 SGHKS and CDR2 YYEKEE come from the germline V gene (reference sequence). The CDR3 length is 15 residues. The DNA for the CDR3 is TGTGCCAGCAGCCGGTTCATGGCGAGCACAGATACGCAGTATTTT. Amino acids: CASSRFMASTDTQYF.